What follows are 20 T cell receptor beta chains derived from one specimen sequenced in a study of control samples from healthy donors and cancer patients. Sequencing used immunoSEQ multiplex PCR; TCRdb keeps in-frame clones, though not all of them. The table records about 160,000 clones, just under 95% of them present only once. What was sequenced was blood. The origin of the receptors is a woman between 40 and 50 years old in good health.

The chain recombines TRBV12-5 with TRBJ2-3; D is uncertain. Germline CDR1 and CDR2: LGHNT and FRNRAP. The V and J ends lost 5 bases and 0 bases respectively, with 6 bases between them. CDR3 length equals 13 residues. This CDR3 is CASGRSSTDTQYF. The CDR3 DNA reads as TGTGCTAGTGGTAGGAGTAGCACAGATACGCAGTATTTT. The whole variable domain, filled in from reference TRBV12-5 and TRBJ2-3, reads DARVTQTPRHKVTEMGQEVTMRCQPILGHNTVFWYRQTMMQGLELLAYFRNRAPLDDSGMPKDRFSAEMPDATLATLKIQPSEPRDSAVYFCASGRSSTDTQYFGPGTRLTVL.

The gene calls are TRBV27 and TRBJ1-2; 9 positions match TRBD1. Per germline, CDR1 MNHEY and CDR2 SMNVEV (reference sequence). The CDR3 consists of 13 residues. Trimming at V came to 5 bases and at J to 6 bases, leaving 4 bases not matched to a gene. CDR3 protein: CASSPGQGNGYTF. The CDR3 DNA follows: TGTGCCAGCAGTCCGGGACAGGGTAATGGCTACACCTTC.

This rearrangement joins TRBV11-2 to TRBJ1-1; 9 bases match TRBD1. V lost 5 bases and J lost 3; bases outside the gene matches: 7. The CDR3 contains 15 residues. The germline V gene has CDR1 SGHAT and CDR2 FQNNGV. The CDR3 DNA reads TGTGCCAGCAGCGGTCTACGGACAGGGGACACTGAAGCTTTCTTT. Encoded protein: CASSGLRTGDTEAFF. The full variable domain, completed using reference TRBV11-2 and TRBJ1-1, is EAGVAQSPRYKIIEKRQSVAFWCNPISGHATLYWYQQILGQGPKLLIQFQNNGVVDDSQLPKDRFSAERLKGVDSTLKIQPAKLEDSAVYLCASSGLRTGDTEAFFGQGTRLTVV.

This chain uses TRBV25-1 with TRBJ1-5; weak D call: TRBD1 (5 bases). CDR3 size: 12 residues. The germline gives CDR1 MGHDK, CDR2 SYGVNS. V shed 7 bases and J shed 4 bases, with 8 bases lying between them. CDR3 bases: TGTGCCAGCACTCGGGGGAATCAGCCCCAGCATTTT. This translates into CASTRGNQPQHF.

The chain uses TRBV29-1 and TRBJ1-2, with D perhaps TRBD1 (6 bases). CDR1 is SQVTM, CDR2 ANQGSEA, per germline. V was shortened by 7 bases and J by 2 bases, with 17 bases between the two germline ends. The CDR3 is made up of 14 amino acids. CDR3 DNA sequence: TGCAGCGCTCAATTACAGGGTATGAACTATGGCTACACCTTC. This encodes CSAQLQGMNYGYTF. The whole variable domain, filled in from reference TRBV29-1 and TRBJ1-2, reads SAVISQKPSRDICQRGTSLTIQCQVDSQVTMMFWYRQQPGQSLTLIATANQGSEATYESGFVIDKFPISRPNLTFSTLTVSNMSPEDSSIYLCSAQLQGMNYGYTFGSGTRLTVV.

The CDR3 DNA reads as TGTGCCATCAGTGACCGACAGATGAGCACAGATACGCAGTATTTT. The encoded protein is CAISDRQMSTDTQYF. This chain uses TRBV10-3 with TRBJ2-3; tentatively, D is TRBD1 (5 bases). Germline loops: CDR1 ENHRY, CDR2 SYGVKD. The CDR3 is made up of 15 amino acids. V was clipped by 3 bases and J by 0 bases, with 10 bases between them.

In the case of this clone: Germline is not matched at one junction end, which may reflect a read error. The chain recombines TRBV7-2 with TRBJ1-4; a weak D match, TRBD1 (5 bases). Germline V gene data show CDR1 as SGHTA and CDR2 as FQGNSA. The CDR3 extends over 15 amino acids. The CDR3 loop is CASSLAGGENEKLFF. The CDR3 DNA reads as TGTGCCAGCAGCCTAGCGGGGGGGGAGAATGAAAAACTGTTTTTT.

CDR3 DNA: TGTGCCAGCAGCCAAGGGACAGGAAGAAATGAAAAACTGTTTTTT. Its translation is CASSQGTGRNEKLFF. V and J are TRBV4-2 and TRBJ1-4; the match to TRBD1 covers 7 bases. The CDR3 totals 15 residues. CDR1 is LGHNA, CDR2 YNFKEQ, per germline. V shed 1 base, J shed 5 bases, and the junction held 4 bases outside the gene matches.

V usage is TRBV27 and J usage is TRBJ1-5, with TRBD1 identical over 7 bases. Losses at the gene ends were 6 bases for V and 4 bases for J; bases not matched to a gene: 6. The CDR3 is made up of 14 amino acids. Germline CDR1 reads MNHEY; CDR2 reads SMNVEV (reference sequence). Here the CDR3 DNA reads TGTGCCAGCAGAGGGGGCGGGCCGAATCAGCCCCAGCATTTT. Translation gives CASRGGGPNQPQHF.

The chain employs TRBV18 and TRBJ1-4, with D hard to call. The CDR3 contains 14 residues. V lost 2 bases and J lost 8, with 12 bases in between. From germline, CDR1 is KGHSH and CDR2 LQKENI. CDR3 sequence reads: CASSPIFGAEKLFF. DNA for the CDR3: TGTGCCAGCTCACCAATATTCGGTGCCGAAAAACTGTTTTTT.

The chain couples TRBV3-1 (or the pseudogene TRBV3-2) to TRBJ2-3, with 9 nucleotides matching TRBD2. From germline, CDR1 is LGHDT and CDR2 YNNKEL (reference sequence). Trimming took 5 bases from V and 1 from J; bases not matched to a gene: 4. CDR3 length equals 15 residues. CDR3 nucleotides: TGTGCCAGCAGCTTCCGGACTAGCGGCACAGATACGCAGTATTTT. Protein product: CASSFRTSGTDTQYF.

The chain couples TRBV19 to TRBJ2-7; 8 bases map to TRBD1. Per the germline V gene, CDR1 is LNHDA and CDR2 is SQIVND (reference sequence). The CDR3 contains 14 residues. The V and J ends lost 1 base and 6 bases, in that order; junction bases with no gene match: 5. The CDR3 region has the DNA TGTGCCAGTAGTATAGCGGGGACAGGCGGCGAGCAGTACTTC. This gives the protein CASSIAGTGGEQYF.

The V and J genes are TRBV4-3 and TRBJ2-5, with 11 bases aligning to TRBD2. Germline loops: CDR1 LGHNA, CDR2 YSLEER. The V gene end was trimmed by 1 base and the J gene end by 1 base; junction bases not matched to a gene: 8. This CDR3 region has 18 residues. The DNA of the CDR3 is TGCGCCAGCAGCCAAGCCTTCCCGGGACTAGCGGCCCAAGAGACCCAGTACTTC. This translates into CASSQAFPGLAAQETQYF.

The chain uses TRBV19 and TRBJ2-3; 7 positions agree with TRBD2. CDR3 length equals 14 residues. Germline trimming cut 6 bases from V and 4 bases from J; bases unmatched to any gene: 7. Germline CDR1 reads LNHDA; CDR2 reads SQIVND (reference sequence). For the CDR3, the DNA is TGTGCCAGTAGCTCCCCGGGGAGGGCAGATACGCAGTATTTT. It specifies CASSSPGRADTQYF.

V and J are TRBV15 and TRBJ2-7; D is possibly TRBD1 (5 bases). V shed 0 bases and J shed 1 base, with 10 bases lying between them. Germline lookup yields CDR1 LNHNV and CDR2 YYDKDF (reference sequence). The CDR3 sequence is 15 residues long. The CDR3, as DNA: TGTGCCACCAGCAGAGATCTGCAGGGATCCTACGAGCAGTACTTC. It specifies CATSRDLQGSYEQYF.

The V call is TRBV27, the J call TRBJ1-1, with D possibly TRBD1 on 5 matching bases. Trimming removed 10 bases at V and 11 bases at J, with 17 bases between. Germline values: CDR1 MNHEY, CDR2 SMNVEV (reference sequence). There are 11 residues in the CDR3. The CDR3, as DNA: TGTGCCACCCTAGGGGCAGGAGAGGCTTTCTTT. Translated, it gives CATLGAGEAFF.

Written as DNA, the CDR3 is TGTGCCAGCAGCTTAGGAGGGACCCCCTACAATGAGCAGTTCTTC. Translated, it gives CASSLGGTPYNEQFF. The chain joins TRBV7-2 to TRBJ2-1; D may match TRBD1 or TRBD2 (5 bases each). Per the germline V gene, CDR1 is SGHTA and CDR2 is FQGNSA. The V end lost 1 base, the J end lost 2 bases, and 9 bases lay between the germline ends. The CDR3 has 15 residues.

The CDR3, as DNA: TGTGCCAGCAGTTCCGACGGTGCTCGGTCCTACGAGCAGTACTTC. This translates into CASSSDGARSYEQYF. V is TRBV2 and J is TRBJ2-7, with D unresolved. Trimming removed 5 bases at V and 1 base at J, with 15 bases between. Germline CDR1 SNHLY, CDR2 FYNNEI. The CDR3 consists of 15 residues.

The rearrangement links TRBV7-2 to TRBJ2-2, with a tentative D call TRBD1 (6 bases). The germline V gene encodes CDR1 SGHTA and CDR2 FQGNSA. V was clipped by 2 bases and J by 4 bases, with 8 bases between them. The CDR3 is made up of 14 amino acids. CDR3 residues: CASSLKQGTGELFF. CDR3 DNA sequence: TGTGCCAGCAGCTTAAAACAGGGCACCGGGGAGCTGTTTTTT.

This chain joins TRBV2 and TRBJ1-2; the match to TRBD1 covers 10 bases. Germline assignment: CDR1 SNHLY and CDR2 FYNNEI. After removal of 6 bases from V and 8 bases from J, the junction contained 3 bases not matched to a gene. The CDR3 has 12 residues. CDR3 sequence (DNA): TGTGCCAGCAGGGGGGACAGGGGAGGCTACACCTTC. This sequence encodes CASRGDRGGYTF.